This TCR beta chain was captured in a study of T cell changes during pregnancy in multiple sclerosis. CDR1 is SGHVS and CDR2 is FQNEAQ in the germline V gene. The CDR3 covers 16 residues. Trimming removed 2 bases from V and 2 bases from J; junction bases left unmatched: 4. Measured with immunoSEQ multiplex PCR; TCRdb has only the in-frame clones, and not every one. The sample yields about 52,000 clones, 85% to 95% seen once. The clonotype originates from a female donor with multiple sclerosis, enrolled in a pregnancy study. The specimen comprised CD4+ T cells from peripheral blood mononuclear cells, sampled in the third trimester of pregnancy. This sequence joins TRBV7-8 and TRBJ2-3; 10 bases map to TRBD2. The CDR3, as DNA: TGTGCCAGCAGCTTATGGCTAGCGGGGGTCACAGATACGCAGTATTTT. It translates to CASSLWLAGVTDTQYF.